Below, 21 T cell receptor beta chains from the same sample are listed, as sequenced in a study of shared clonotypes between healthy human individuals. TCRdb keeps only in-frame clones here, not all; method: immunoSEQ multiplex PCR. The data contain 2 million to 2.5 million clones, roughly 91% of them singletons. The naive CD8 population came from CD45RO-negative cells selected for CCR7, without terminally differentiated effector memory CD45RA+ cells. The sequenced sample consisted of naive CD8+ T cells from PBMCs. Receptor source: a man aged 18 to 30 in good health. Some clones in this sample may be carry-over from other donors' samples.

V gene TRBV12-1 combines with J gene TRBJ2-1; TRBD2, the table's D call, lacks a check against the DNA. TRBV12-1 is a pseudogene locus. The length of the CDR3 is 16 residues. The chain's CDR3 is CASSFEAGGPSHEQFF. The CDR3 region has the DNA TGTGCCAGCAGCTTTGAGGCGGGAGGGCCCTCCCATGAGCAGTTCTTC.

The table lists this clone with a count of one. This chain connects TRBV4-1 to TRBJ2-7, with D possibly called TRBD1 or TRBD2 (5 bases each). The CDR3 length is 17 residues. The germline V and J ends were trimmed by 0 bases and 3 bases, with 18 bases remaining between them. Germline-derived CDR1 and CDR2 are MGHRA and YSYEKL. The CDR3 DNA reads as TGCGCCAGCAGCCAAGATCATGGGGGACGGACACACTACGAGCAGTACTTC. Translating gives CASSQDHGGRTHYEQYF.

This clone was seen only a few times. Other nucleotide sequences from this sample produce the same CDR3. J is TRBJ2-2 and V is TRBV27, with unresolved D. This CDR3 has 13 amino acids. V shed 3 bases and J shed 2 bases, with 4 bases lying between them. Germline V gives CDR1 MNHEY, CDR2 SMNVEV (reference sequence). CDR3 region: CASSFPNTGELFF. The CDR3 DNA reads TGTGCCAGCAGTTTCCCTAACACCGGGGAGCTGTTTTTT.

The CDR3 nucleotides are TGTGCCAGTAGTCATAGCAATCAGCCCCAGCATTTT. This codes for CASSHSNQPQHF. V and J are TRBV19 and TRBJ1-5; D not resolved. The CDR3 length is 12 residues. Trimming removed 5 bases at V and 0 bases at J, with 2 bases between. CDR1 and CDR2 (germline): LNHDA, SQIVND (reference sequence). Based on the CDR3 plus reference TRBV19 and TRBJ1-5, the full variable domain is DGGITQSPKYLFRKEGQNVTLSCEQNLNHDAMYWYRQDPGQGLRLIYYSQIVNDFQKGDIAEGYSVSREKKESFPLTVTSAQKNPTAFYLCASSHSNQPQHFGDGTRLSIL.

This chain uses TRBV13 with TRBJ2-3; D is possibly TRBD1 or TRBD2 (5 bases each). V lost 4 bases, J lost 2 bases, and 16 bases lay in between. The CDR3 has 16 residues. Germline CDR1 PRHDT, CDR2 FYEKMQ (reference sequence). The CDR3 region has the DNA TGTGCCAGCAGCTCGGACCGGGACGGAGCCACAGATACGCAGTATTTT. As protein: CASSSDRDGATDTQYF.

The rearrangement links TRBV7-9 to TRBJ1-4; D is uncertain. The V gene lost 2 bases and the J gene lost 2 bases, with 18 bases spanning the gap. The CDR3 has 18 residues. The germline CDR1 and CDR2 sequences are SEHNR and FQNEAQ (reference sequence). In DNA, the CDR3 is TGTGCCAGCAGCTTACTCGTCGTCGTAGGTGTCACTAATGAAAAACTGTTTTTT. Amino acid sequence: CASSLLVVVGVTNEKLFF.

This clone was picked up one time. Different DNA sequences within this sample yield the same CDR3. CDR3 coding DNA: TGCGCCAGCAGCCAAGATCGACGGAACACTGAAGCTTTCTTT. Translated, it gives CASSQDRRNTEAFF. The genes are TRBV4-3 and TRBJ1-1; D is unresolved. The CDR3 sequence is 14 residues long. In germline, CDR1 is LGHNA, CDR2 YSLEER. The germline V and J ends were trimmed by 0 bases and 1 base, with 6 bases remaining between them.

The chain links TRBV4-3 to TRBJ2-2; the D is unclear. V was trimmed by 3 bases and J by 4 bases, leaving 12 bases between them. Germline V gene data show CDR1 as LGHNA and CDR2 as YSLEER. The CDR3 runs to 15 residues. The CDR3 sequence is CASSHLFVTTGELFF. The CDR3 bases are TGCGCCAGCAGCCACCTATTTGTGACCACCGGGGAGCTGTTTTTT.

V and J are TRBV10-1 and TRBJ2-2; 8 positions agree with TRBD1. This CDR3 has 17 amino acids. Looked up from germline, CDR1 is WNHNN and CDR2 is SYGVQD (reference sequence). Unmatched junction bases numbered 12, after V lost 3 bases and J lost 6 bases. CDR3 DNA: TGCGCCAGCAGTGAAATATCCGGGACAGGAAGATCCGGGGAGCTGTTTTTT. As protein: CASSEISGTGRSGELFF.

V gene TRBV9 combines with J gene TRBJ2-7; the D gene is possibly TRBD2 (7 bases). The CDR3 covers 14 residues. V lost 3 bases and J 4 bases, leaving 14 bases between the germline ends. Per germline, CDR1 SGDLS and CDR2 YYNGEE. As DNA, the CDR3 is TGTGCCAGCAGCGAGGGGGGGCGAGGGTACGAGCAGTACTTC. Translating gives CASSEGGRGYEQYF.

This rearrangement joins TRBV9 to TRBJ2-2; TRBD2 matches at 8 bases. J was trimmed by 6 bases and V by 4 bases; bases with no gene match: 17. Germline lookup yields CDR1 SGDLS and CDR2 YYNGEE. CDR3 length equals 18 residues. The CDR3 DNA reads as TGTGCCAGCAGCCCCAAGTCCACAGCGGGAGTGCTGTCCGGGGAGCTGTTTTTT. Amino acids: CASSPKSTAGVLSGELFF.

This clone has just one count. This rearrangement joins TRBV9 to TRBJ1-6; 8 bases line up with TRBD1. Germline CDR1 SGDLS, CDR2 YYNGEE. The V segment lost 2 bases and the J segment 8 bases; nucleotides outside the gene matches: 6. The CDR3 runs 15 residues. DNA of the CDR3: TGTGCCAGCAGCGTCGTCGGGACAGGAGATTCACCCCTCCACTTT. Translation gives CASSVVGTGDSPLHF.

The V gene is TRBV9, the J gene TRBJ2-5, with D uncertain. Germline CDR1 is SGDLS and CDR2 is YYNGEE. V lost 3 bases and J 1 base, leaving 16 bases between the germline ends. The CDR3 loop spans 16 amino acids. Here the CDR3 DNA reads TGTGCCAGCAGCGCTCCCCCGACTGGGTTCCAAGAGACCCAGTACTTC. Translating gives CASSAPPTGFQETQYF.

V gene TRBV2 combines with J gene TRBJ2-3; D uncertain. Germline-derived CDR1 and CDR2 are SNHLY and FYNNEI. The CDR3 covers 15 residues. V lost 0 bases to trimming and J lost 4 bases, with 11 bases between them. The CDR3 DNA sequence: TGTGCCAGCAGTGAAGCGGAAGGGTTAGCAGATACGCAGTATTTT. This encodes CASSEAEGLADTQYF.

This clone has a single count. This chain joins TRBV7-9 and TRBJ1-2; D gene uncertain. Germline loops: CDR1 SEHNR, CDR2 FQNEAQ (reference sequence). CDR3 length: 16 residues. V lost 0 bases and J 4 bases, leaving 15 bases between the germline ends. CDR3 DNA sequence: TGTGCCAGCAGCTTAGCGTACTTGGAGGGAATCTATGGCTACACCTTC. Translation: CASSLAYLEGIYGYTF.

The CDR3 sequence is CASGEVQETQYF. CDR3 DNA: TGCGCCAGCGGGGAAGTCCAAGAGACCCAGTACTTC. The chain couples TRBV5-1 to TRBJ2-5, with D unresolved. The V gene's germline CDR1 is SGHRS and CDR2 YFSETQ. V was clipped by 7 bases and J by 1 base, with 8 bases between them. The CDR3 spans 12 residues.

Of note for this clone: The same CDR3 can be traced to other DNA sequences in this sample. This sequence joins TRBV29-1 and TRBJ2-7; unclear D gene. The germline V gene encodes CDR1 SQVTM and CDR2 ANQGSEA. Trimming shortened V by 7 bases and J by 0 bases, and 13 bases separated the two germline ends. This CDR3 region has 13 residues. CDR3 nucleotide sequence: TGCAGCGCCTTGGGTGGCGTCTCCTACGAGCAGTACTTC. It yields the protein CSALGGVSYEQYF.

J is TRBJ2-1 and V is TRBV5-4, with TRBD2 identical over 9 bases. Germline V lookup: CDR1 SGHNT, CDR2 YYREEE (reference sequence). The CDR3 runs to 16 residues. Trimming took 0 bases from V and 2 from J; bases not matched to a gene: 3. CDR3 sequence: CASSLATSGTYNEQFF. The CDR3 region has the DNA TGTGCCAGCAGCTTGGCGACTAGCGGAACCTACAATGAGCAGTTCTTC.

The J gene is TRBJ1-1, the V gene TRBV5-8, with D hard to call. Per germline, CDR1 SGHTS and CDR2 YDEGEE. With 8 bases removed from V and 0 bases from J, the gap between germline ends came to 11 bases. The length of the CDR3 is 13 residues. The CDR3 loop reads CASEAGMNTEAFF. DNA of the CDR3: TGTGCCAGTGAGGCAGGAATGAACACTGAAGCTTTCTTT.

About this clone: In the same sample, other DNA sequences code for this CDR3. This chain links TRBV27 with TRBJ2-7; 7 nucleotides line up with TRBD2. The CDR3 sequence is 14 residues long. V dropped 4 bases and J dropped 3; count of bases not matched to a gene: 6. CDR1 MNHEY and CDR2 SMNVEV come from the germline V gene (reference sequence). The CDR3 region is CASSSLAGDYEQYF. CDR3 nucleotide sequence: TGTGCCAGCAGTTCATTAGCGGGTGACTACGAGCAGTACTTC.

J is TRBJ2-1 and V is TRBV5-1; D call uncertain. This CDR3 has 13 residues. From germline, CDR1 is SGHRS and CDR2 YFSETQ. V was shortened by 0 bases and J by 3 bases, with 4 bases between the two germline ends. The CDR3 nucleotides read TGCGCCAGCAGCTTGGAACACTACAATGAGCAGTTCTTC. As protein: CASSLEHYNEQFF.